This section outlines one T cell receptor (beta chain) sequence together with its context. The data were obtained in a study of blood T cell repertoires in COVID-19. Original data processing: Reference gene primers were amplified, and this amplification served to estimate nucleated cell counts. Assay: immunoSEQ multiplex PCR; the TCRdb copy retains only in-frame clones and omits some. Clone size and the V and J calls come from that table; the DNA yielded D and trimming. The sample records fewer than 500,000 clones, 70% to 90% being singletons. The V and J ends lost 4 bases and 2 bases, in that order; junction bases with no gene match: 6. CDR1 and CDR2 from the germline V gene are SQVTM and ANQGSEA. The CDR3 spans 14 residues.

Sequencing input: peripheral blood. The clonotype was recovered from a woman in her 30s with active or convalescent COVID-19. The rearrangement links TRBV29-1 to TRBJ2-3; 7 positions agree with TRBD2. The chain's CDR3 is CSVAGAGVTDTQYF. The CDR3 bases are TGCAGCGTTGCCGGGGCGGGGGTCACAGATACGCAGTATTTT.